These 19 T cell receptor beta chains were all obtained from the same sample, sequenced in a study of cytomegalovirus exposure and HLA in healthy donors. In the PCR, 60 Vbeta and 13 Jbeta primers were used. Sequenced by immunoSEQ multiplex PCR; TCRdb stores in-frame clones only, minus some. Found here are 50,000 or so clones; the top ten clones hold approximately 26%. The source material was PBMCs. The origin of the receptors is a man aged 40-49 years in good health and CMV-seropositive.

The chain links TRBV19 to TRBJ2-3; TRBD2 might be the D (6 bases). V lost 0 bases and J lost 1, with 20 bases in between. The CDR3 runs 19 residues. The germline V gene has CDR1 LNHDA and CDR2 SQIVND (reference sequence). CDR3 sequence: CASSIDGLTRGRGTDTQYF. As DNA, the CDR3 is TGTGCCAGTAGTATAGACGGGCTGACTCGGGGGAGAGGCACAGATACGCAGTATTTT.

The CDR3 spells CASSYASEQYF. As DNA, the CDR3 is TGTGCCAGCAGCTATGCTAGTGAGCAGTACTTC. The rearrangement uses TRBV5-6 and TRBJ2-7; no clear D gene. In germline, CDR1 is SGHDT, CDR2 YYEEEE. The CDR3 covers 11 residues. Trimming shortened V by 3 bases and J by 7 bases, and 8 bases separated the two germline ends. Looking up the rest from reference TRBV5-6 and TRBJ2-7 gives the full variable domain: DAGVTQSPTHLIKTRGQQVTLRCSPKSGHDTVSWYQQALGQGPQFIFQYYEEEERQRGNFPDRFSGHQFPNYSSELNVNALLLGDSALYLCASSYASEQYFGPGTRLTVT.

DNA for the CDR3: TGCGCCAGCAGTGGGACAGGGTTTCCGAACACTGAAGCTTTCTTT. Translated, it gives CASSGTGFPNTEAFF. The V call is TRBV10-2, the J call TRBJ1-1, with 8 bases that match TRBD1. V dropped 4 bases and J dropped 1; count of bases not matched to a gene: 5. Germline V CDR1 and CDR2: WSHSY, SAAADI. CDR3 length: 15 residues.

The chain couples TRBV6-1 to TRBJ2-5, with 12 nucleotides matching TRBD2. Judging by the DNA end, TRBJ2-7 fits better; the J call may be wrong. The CDR3 is 15 amino acids. Germline V CDR1 and CDR2: MNHNS, SASEGT. CDR3 sequence (DNA): TGTGCCAGCAGTGAACCCCTAGCGGGAGGGTACGAGCAGTACTTC. Encoded protein: CASSEPLAGGYEQYF.

The J gene is TRBJ1-6, the V gene TRBV4-1; D remains unclear. The CDR3 extends over 13 amino acids. The V end lost 0 bases, the J end lost 14 bases, and 11 bases lay between the germline ends. The germline V gene has CDR1 MGHRA and CDR2 YSYEKL. The CDR3 spells CASSQEGIGALHF. The CDR3 coding sequence is TGCGCCAGCAGCCAAGAAGGGATCGGGGCCCTCCACTTT.

The rearrangement joins TRBV12-5 to TRBJ2-3; D is perhaps TRBD2 (6 bases). This CDR3 is 15 amino acids long. From germline, CDR1 is LGHNT and CDR2 FRNRAP. Trimming took off 2 bases at V and 4 bases at J, with 13 bases between the two ends. The CDR3 coding sequence is TGTGCTAGTGGTTTGACGGCGGGATTATCAGATACGCAGTATTTT. Translating it yields CASGLTAGLSDTQYF. The whole variable domain, remainder taken from reference TRBV12-5 and TRBJ2-3, is DARVTQTPRHKVTEMGQEVTMRCQPILGHNTVFWYRQTMMQGLELLAYFRNRAPLDDSGMPKDRFSAEMPDATLATLKIQPSEPRDSAVYFCASGLTAGLSDTQYFGPGTRLTVL.

The rearrangement joins TRBV11-2 to TRBJ1-2; D might be TRBD1 (6 bases). The CDR3 spans 15 residues. Germline lookup yields CDR1 SGHAT and CDR2 FQNNGV. The V and J ends lost 0 bases and 4 bases respectively, with 12 bases between them. CDR3 nucleotides: TGTGCCAGCAGCTTAGATGGTGGGACACCCTATGGCTACACCTTC. Its translation: CASSLDGGTPYGYTF.

The V call is TRBV5-4, the J call TRBJ2-3; TRBD2 aligns across 9 bases. After removal of 2 bases from V and 1 base from J, the junction contained 2 bases not matched to a gene. CDR1 and CDR2 (germline): SGHNT, YYREEE (reference sequence). This CDR3 has 15 residues. CDR3 sequence: CASSFASGGTDTQYF. DNA of the CDR3: TGTGCCAGCAGCTTTGCTAGCGGGGGCACAGATACGCAGTATTTT.

This chain links TRBV19 with TRBJ2-1; 12 bases are a match to TRBD2. This CDR3 is 15 amino acids long. V shed 7 bases, J shed 2 bases, and the junction held 3 bases outside the gene matches. CDR1 and CDR2 from the germline V gene are LNHDA and SQIVND (reference sequence). The CDR3 nucleotides read TGTGCCAGTACTAGCGGGAGGGCCGCCTACAATGAGCAGTTCTTC. Translated: CASTSGRAAYNEQFF.

The V and J genes are TRBV6-6 and TRBJ1-5; 9 nucleotides align to TRBD1. The CDR3 is made up of 16 amino acids. V was clipped by 7 bases and J by 3 bases; unmatched bases: 10. Germline V lookup: CDR1 MNHNY, CDR2 SVGAGI (reference sequence). The CDR3 coding sequence is TGTGCCAGCACCCAAGGATGGGACAGGGACAATCAGCCCCAGCATTTT. Residues: CASTQGWDRDNQPQHF.

This chain connects TRBV5-1 to TRBJ1-1; TRBD1 matches 10 bases. Trimming at V came to 4 bases and at J to 0 bases, leaving 6 bases not matched to a gene. Looked up from germline, CDR1 is SGHRS and CDR2 is YFSETQ. The CDR3 totals 16 residues. CDR3 protein: CASSTGTGVMNTEAFF. For the CDR3, the DNA is TGCGCCAGCAGCACCGGGACAGGGGTAATGAACACTGAAGCTTTCTTT. Full variable domain (remainder filled in from reference TRBV5-1 and TRBJ1-1): KAGVTQTPRYLIKTRGQQVTLSCSPISGHRSVSWYQQTPGQGLQFLFEYFSETQRNKGNFPGRFSGRQFSNSRSEMNVSTLELGDSALYLCASSTGTGVMNTEAFFGQGTRLTVV.

CDR3 amino acids: CASRGGQESSPLHF. CDR3 sequence (DNA): TGTGCCAGCAGGGGAGGACAAGAGAGTTCACCCCTCCACTTT. The chain couples TRBV6-5 to TRBJ1-6; D possibly corresponds to TRBD1 (5 bases). The germline CDR1 and CDR2 sequences are MNHEY and SVGAGI. This CDR3 has 14 amino acids. V lost 6 bases and J lost 9, with 15 bases in between.

CDR3 in amino acids: CASSYGDRAGPGELFF. The DNA of the CDR3 is TGTGCCAGCAGTTACGGGGACAGGGCGGGGCCCGGGGAGCTGTTTTTT. This rearrangement joins TRBV6-5 to TRBJ2-2; 9 bases agree with TRBD1. Germline values: CDR1 MNHEY, CDR2 SVGAGI. V shed 2 bases and J 6 bases; nucleotides not matched to a gene: 7. The CDR3 sequence is 16 residues long.

The rearrangement joins TRBV7-3 to TRBJ2-1, with 13 bases identical to TRBD2. V gave up 1 base and J gave up 8 bases; unmatched junction bases: 11. The CDR3 loop spans 18 amino acids. Per germline, CDR1 SGHTA and CDR2 FQGTGA. This CDR3 reads CASSLNPGLAGEGDEQFF. The CDR3 nucleotides are TGTGCCAGCAGCTTAAACCCTGGACTAGCGGGAGAAGGGGATGAGCAGTTCTTC.

For this clone: Additional DNA sequences in this sample encode the identical CDR3. The genes are TRBV9 and TRBJ1-1; D is possibly TRBD1 (5 bases). From germline, CDR1 is SGDLS and CDR2 YYNGEE. Trimming took 0 bases from V and 1 from J, leaving 10 bases between them. The CDR3 length is 15 residues. The DNA for the CDR3 is TGTGCCAGCAGCGTAGATCCAGACAGGAACACTGAAGCTTTCTTT. This encodes CASSVDPDRNTEAFF.

This chain joins TRBV7-9 and TRBJ1-2, with TRBD1 matching over 11 bases. CDR3 length: 15 amino acids. CDR1 and CDR2 (germline): SEHNR, FQNEAQ (reference sequence). J gave up 7 bases and V 4 bases, and 8 bases lay outside the gene matches. Written as DNA, the CDR3 is TGTGCCAGCAGCTCCCCGGACAGGGGGCTCGGTGGCTACACCTTC. It translates to CASSSPDRGLGGYTF. Supplemented by reference TRBV7-9 and TRBJ1-2, the full variable domain reads DTGVSQNPRHKITKRGQNVTFRCDPISEHNRLYWYRQTLGQGPEFLTYFQNEAQLEKSRLLSDRFSAERPKGSFSTLEIQRTEQGDSAMYLCASSSPDRGLGGYTFGSGTRLTVV.

The chain links TRBV5-1 to TRBJ2-6, with 7 bases matching TRBD1. Germline V gene data show CDR1 as SGHRS and CDR2 as YFSETQ. Trimming took 0 bases from V and 2 from J; bases not matched to a gene: 2. This CDR3 is 16 amino acids long. CDR3 in amino acids: CASSLGQGPGANVLTF. The CDR3 DNA follows: TGCGCCAGCAGCTTGGGACAGGGTCCTGGGGCCAACGTCCTGACTTTC.

The V gene is TRBV29-1, the J gene TRBJ2-5; 14 bases fit TRBD2. This CDR3 is 14 amino acids long. CDR1 is SQVTM and CDR2 is ANQGSEA in the germline V gene. The junction had 5 bases not matched to a gene; V was cut back by 4 bases and J by 7 bases. The CDR3 region has the DNA TGCAGCGTTGGACCGGGGACTAGCGGGGGGACCCAGTACTTC. Translating it yields CSVGPGTSGGTQYF.

CDR3: CASSLTSGLTGELFF. The CDR3 region has the DNA TGTGCCAGCAGCCTTACTAGCGGACTCACCGGGGAGCTGTTTTTT. The chain couples TRBV7-2 to TRBJ2-2, with TRBD2 matching over 8 bases. Germline values: CDR1 SGHTA, CDR2 FQGNSA. V dropped 5 bases and J dropped 4; count of bases not matched to a gene: 6. The CDR3 loop spans 15 amino acids.